Listed below are T cell receptor beta chains from one sample, sequenced in a study of T cell responses to AZD1222 COVID-19 vaccine. Assay used: immunoSEQ multiplex PCR; TCRdb lists only in-frame clones, some missing. The sample consists of roughly 140,000 clones, roughly 88% of them appearing once. This specimen consisted of peripheral blood, obtained 28 days after the second AZD1222 dose. Every receptor here comes from an adult who received the AZD1222 COVID-19 vaccine. CDR3s include the opening cysteine and the closing phenylalanine or tryptophan. Each record gives: J gene, D gene, V gene, CDR3 protein. The D gene is left open where the match is weak.

TRBJ1-5 NA TRBV28 CASSFGQAYSNQPQHF
TRBJ1-1 NA TRBV5-6 CASSFQGTEAFF
TRBJ1-2 NA TRBV7-9 CASSLGGPGYTF
TRBJ2-5 TRBD2 TRBV20-1 CSASSGGAGETQYF
TRBJ2-6 NA TRBV7-2 CASSHLASAGANVLTF
TRBJ2-1 NA TRBV30 CAWSVRGTSYNEQFF
TRBJ2-5 NA TRBV20-1 CSASLGARETQYF
TRBJ1-5 TRBD1 TRBV10-2 CASRTGQGWRVSNQPQHF
TRBJ2-1 NA TRBV2 CASPRSIDEQFF
TRBJ1-3 NA TRBV9 CASSPREAGNTIYF
TRBJ2-7 NA TRBV27 CASSPSPTVRGSYEQYF
TRBJ1-1 NA TRBV19 CASSRSNRGDTEAFF
TRBJ2-5 TRBD1 TRBV5-1 CASSNAGTEYQETQYF
TRBJ2-5 NA TRBV11-2 CASSRPQETQYF
TRBJ1-3 NA TRBV18 CASSPYAELREKSGNTIYF
TRBJ1-6 NA TRBV19 CASSITSGIPLSYNSPLHF
TRBJ1-3 NA TRBV6-5 CASSFQGTGNTIYF
TRBJ1-5 TRBD1 TRBV5-6 CASSLGTGYRQPQHF
TRBJ2-1 TRBD2 TRBV12-5 CASGLVVVAGPSYNEQFF
TRBJ1-2 NA TRBV19 CASSIGQYYGYTF
TRBJ1-5 NA TRBV10-3 CAISETGRDQPQHF
TRBJ2-3 NA TRBV19 CASRHRDKPLRPDTQYF
TRBJ2-5 TRBD2 TRBV25-1 CASSEGRGGIQTQYF
TRBJ1-1 NA TRBV5-8 CASSSTRGAGDLNTEAFF
TRBJ2-5 TRBD2 TRBV4-2 CASSQENGGAGQETQYF
TRBJ1-1 TRBD1 TRBV7-8 CASSLRQGNTEAFF
TRBJ1-5 NA TRBV4-1 CASSQGINNQPQHF
TRBJ1-4 NA TRBV5-4 CASSMSYATNEKLFF
TRBJ2-5 TRBD2 TRBV7-9 CASSSELAGGTQTQYF
TRBJ1-1 NA TRBV5-1 CASSWGVGVNTEAFF
TRBJ2-2 NA TRBV2 CASSSPQENTGELFF
TRBJ1-4 NA TRBV11-2 CASSFEGFSGEKLFF
TRBJ2-1 NA TRBV7-9 CASSYRSPRGNYNEQFF
TRBJ1-2 TRBD1 TRBV30 CAWSAGGGYTF
TRBJ2-1 TRBD1 TRBV7-2 CASSRDRGYNEQFF
TRBJ2-7 NA TRBV5-5 CASSRTASYEQYF
TRBJ1-4 TRBD1 TRBV5-4 CASSLTGVFGEKLFF
TRBJ2-7 NA TRBV18 CASSPRDDAYEQYF
TRBJ2-2 NA TRBV5-4 CASSFTGELFF
TRBJ1-5 NA TRBV27 CASSHGGGNQPQHF
TRBJ2-3 NA TRBV2 CASSSQGRSPDTQYF
TRBJ1-2 NA TRBV3-1/TRBV3-2 CASSQNREYWKGYTF
TRBJ1-2 NA TRBV11-2 CASSLGTFYGYTF
TRBJ1-1 NA TRBV2 CASSEEGSDTEAFF
TRBJ2-1 TRBD2 TRBV10-1 CASSPNFGTSGRNEQFF
TRBJ1-2 NA TRBV6-1 CASSELGLNYGYTF
TRBJ1-1 NA TRBV7-9 CASSSWGSTEAFF
TRBJ2-7 TRBD1 TRBV10-1 CASRSGGLRGYEQYF
TRBJ1-2 TRBD1 TRBV12-3/TRBV12-4 CASAGGLNYGYTF
TRBJ2-3 NA TRBV5-6 CASSPRWSSDTQYF
TRBJ2-2 TRBD1 TRBV5-5 CASSRGQGAYAGELFF
TRBJ2-7 TRBD2 TRBV5-1 CASSLTSGYEQYF
TRBJ2-1 TRBD2 TRBV5-1 CASSLAATSGKINEQFF